This T cell receptor (beta chain) was sequenced for a study of blood T cells in healthy people across ages. Then a second PCR, running about 6 to 12 cycles, was carried out with a sample-barcoded 5' primer and a J-beta primer mix. A template-switch adaptor containing 12 random nucleotides labeled each cDNA molecule. Using its own MiXCR run on the 5' RACE reads, TCRdb lists one record per CDR3 protein. This table holds fewer than 950,000 distinct CDR3 sequences, about 55% found once. Germline V CDR1 and CDR2: LGHDT, YNNKEL (reference sequence). Trimming pared 5 bases from V and 14 bases from J, leaving 20 bases between. The CDR3 extends over 13 amino acids. Those donating, healthy Caucasian individuals from Russia, were aged about 6 to 90.

Sequenced input: blood. V usage is TRBV3-1 and J usage is TRBJ2-3; no reliable D call. This sequence originates from an elderly man in good health. CDR3 amino acids: CASSTDAHRYAYF. DNA of the CDR3: TGTGCCAGCAGCACGGACGCCCACAGATACGCGTATTTT.